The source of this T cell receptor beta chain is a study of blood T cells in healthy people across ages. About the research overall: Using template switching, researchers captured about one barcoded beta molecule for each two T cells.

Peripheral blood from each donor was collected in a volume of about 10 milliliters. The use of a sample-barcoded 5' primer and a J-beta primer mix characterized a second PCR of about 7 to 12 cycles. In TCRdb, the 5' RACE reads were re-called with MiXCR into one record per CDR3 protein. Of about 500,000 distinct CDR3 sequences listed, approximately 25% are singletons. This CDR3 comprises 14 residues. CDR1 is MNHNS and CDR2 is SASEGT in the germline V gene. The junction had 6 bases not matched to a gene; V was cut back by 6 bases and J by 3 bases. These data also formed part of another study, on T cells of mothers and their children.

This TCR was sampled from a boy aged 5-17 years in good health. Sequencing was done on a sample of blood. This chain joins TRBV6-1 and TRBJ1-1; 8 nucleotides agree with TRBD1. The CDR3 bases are TGTGCCAGCAGGGGAGGGACAGGCGACACTGAAGCTTTCTTT. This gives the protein CASRGGTGDTEAFF.